These 30 T cell receptor beta chains share one sample of origin, sequenced in a study of shared T cell receptors in the human thymus. Profiling relied on immunoSEQ multiplex PCR, and the TCRdb table lists in-frame clones only, not all of them. Among under 700,000 clones listed, about four fifths were seen once. This same sample was also taken into another study, of human thymus T cells.

The sequencing input was thymocytes. The receptors derive from a boy in the first two years of life with a congenital heart defect.

V gene TRBV5-4 combines with J gene TRBJ2-3, with D maybe TRBD2 (6 bases). CDR1 is SGHNT and CDR2 is YYREEE in the germline V gene (reference sequence). This CDR3 is built from 16 residues. V lost 5 bases and J lost 0, with 16 bases in between. The CDR3 spells CASRPGTSTSTDTQYF. The CDR3 DNA is TGTGCCAGCAGACCGGGGACTTCAACTAGCACAGATACGCAGTATTTT.

The chain carries TRBV9 and TRBJ2-2, with D possibly TRBD1 on 6 matching bases. The CDR3 has 13 amino acids. CDR1 is SGDLS and CDR2 is YYNGEE in the germline V gene. V shed 3 bases and J shed 6 bases, with 9 bases lying between them. The CDR3 DNA follows: TGTGCCAGCAGCGACAGGGACCCCGGGGAGCTGTTTTTT. This codes for CASSDRDPGELFF.

V usage is TRBV29-1 and J usage is TRBJ2-7; 9 bases map to TRBD2. With 7 bases clipped from V and 0 bases from J, the junction kept 10 bases outside the gene matches. Looked up from germline, CDR1 is SQVTM and CDR2 is ANQGSEA. The CDR3 totals 15 residues. CDR3 bases: TGCAGCGGGGAAAGGGGTAGCGGGAGCTCCTACGAGCAGTACTTC. It yields the protein CSGERGSGSSYEQYF.

J is TRBJ2-7 and V is TRBV27; the match to TRBD2 covers 15 bases. CDR1 and CDR2 (germline): MNHEY, SMNVEV (reference sequence). The CDR3 has 17 residues. Trimming removed 6 bases from V and 6 bases from J; junction bases left unmatched: 12. This CDR3 reads CASSLRGLAGGGSEQYF. The CDR3 nucleotides are TGTGCCAGCAGCCTACGCGGACTAGCGGGAGGGGGCAGCGAGCAGTACTTC.

This rearrangement joins TRBV4-2 to TRBJ2-1; TRBD1 might be the D (6 bases). Trimming cost V 8 bases and J 4 bases, with 12 bases left between them. There are 13 residues in the CDR3. Germline CDR1 LGHNA, CDR2 YNFKEQ. The CDR3 DNA sequence: TGTGCCAGCCAACGGGACACGTACAATGAGCAGTTCTTC. Its protein product is CASQRDTYNEQFF.

This chain uses TRBV16 with TRBJ1-5; 8 bases line up with TRBD1. Germline-derived CDR1 and CDR2 are KGHSY and FQNENV. CDR3 length: 16 residues. The V segment lost 4 bases and the J segment 9 bases; nucleotides outside the gene matches: 14. DNA of the CDR3: TGTGCCAGCAGCCGAAGGACAGGGAAAGGGAGATTGCCCCAGCATTTT. It codes for CASSRRTGKGRLPQHF.

The chain uses TRBV25-1 and TRBJ2-3; TRBD1 is a possible D gene (6 bases). The CDR3 is 14 amino acids. Deletions cut 4 bases from V and 9 bases from J, with 17 bases between. Germline assignment: CDR1 MGHDK and CDR2 SYGVNS. The CDR3, as DNA: TGTGCCAGCAGTGGGGCCGAACAGGGCGGAACGCAGTATTTT. Residues: CASSGAEQGGTQYF.

This chain uses TRBV19 with TRBJ2-3, with TRBD2 matching 9 bases. Germline assignment: CDR1 LNHDA and CDR2 SQIVND (reference sequence). J was trimmed by 5 bases and V by 5 bases; bases with no gene match: 2. The CDR3 is 13 amino acids. For the CDR3, the DNA is TGTGCCAGTAGTGTACTAGCGGGAGATACGCAGTATTTT. This sequence encodes CASSVLAGDTQYF.

The chain has TRBV27 and TRBJ2-1, with a weak D call TRBD2 (5 bases). CDR1 MNHEY and CDR2 SMNVEV come from the germline V gene (reference sequence). CDR3 size: 21 residues. Trimming removed 5 bases from V and 4 bases from J, with 33 bases in between. The CDR3 sequence is CASSHYVEELAGRPLYNEQFF. DNA of the CDR3: TGTGCCAGCAGTCATTATGTGGAGGAGTTGGCCGGAAGGCCCCTTTACAATGAGCAGTTCTTC.

The chain has TRBV5-4 and TRBJ2-5, with 9 bases fitting TRBD2. CDR1 is SGHNT and CDR2 is YYREEE in the germline V gene (reference sequence). CDR3 length equals 14 residues. V lost 6 bases, J lost 5 bases, and 8 bases stayed unmatched. The CDR3 spells CASTPTAGGETQYF. The CDR3 bases are TGTGCCAGCACCCCCACAGCGGGAGGTGAGACCCAGTACTTC.

The rearrangement uses TRBV7-6 and TRBJ2-2; the match to TRBD1 covers 7 bases. The CDR3 length is 16 residues. Trimming took 2 bases from V and 2 from J; bases not matched to a gene: 5. From germline, CDR1 is SGHVS and CDR2 FNYEAQ. CDR3 sequence (DNA): TGTGCCAGCAGCTTAAAGGGGGCGCGTAACACCGGGGAGCTGTTTTTT. Protein sequence: CASSLKGARNTGELFF.

J is TRBJ2-1 and V is TRBV6-5, with 7 bases matching TRBD2. The length of the CDR3 is 15 residues. Per germline, CDR1 MNHEY and CDR2 SVGAGI. Losses at the gene ends were 6 bases for V and 5 bases for J; bases not matched to a gene: 10. CDR3 region: CASSPGRIYNNEQFF. The DNA for the CDR3 is TGTGCCAGCAGCCCCGGGAGGATTTACAACAATGAGCAGTTCTTC.

The CDR3 region is CASTQSGGRDEQFF. DNA for the CDR3: TGTGCCAGCACCCAAAGTGGCGGGAGGGATGAGCAGTTCTTC. The J gene is TRBJ2-1, the V gene TRBV7-2, with 9 bases identical to TRBD2. Trimming at V came to 7 bases and at J to 8 bases, leaving 9 bases not matched to a gene. This CDR3 contains 14 residues. Germline V lookup: CDR1 SGHTA, CDR2 FQGNSA.

The count of this clone is one. The rearrangement links TRBV4-1 to TRBJ2-5; tentatively, D is TRBD2 (6 bases). This CDR3 has 14 amino acids. Trimming took 2 bases from V and 7 from J, leaving 14 bases between them. In germline, CDR1 is MGHRA, CDR2 YSYEKL. Here the CDR3 DNA reads TGCGCCAGCAGCCAATGGGACCAGGAGGGGACCCAGTACTTC. This encodes CASSQWDQEGTQYF.

The chain is built from TRBV7-8 and TRBJ1-1; no definite D call. V was trimmed by 5 bases and J by 0 bases, leaving 10 bases between them. The CDR3 covers 14 residues. Germline CDR1 and CDR2: SGHVS and FQNEAQ. The CDR3 reads CASSTESLNTEAFF. CDR3 DNA sequence: TGTGCCAGCAGCACAGAGAGCTTGAACACTGAAGCTTTCTTT. Using reference TRBV7-8 and TRBJ1-1 for the parts outside the CDR3, the full variable domain is GAGVSQSPRYKVAKRGQDVALRCDPISGHVSLFWYQQALGQGPEFLTYFQNEAQLDKSGLPSDRFFAERPEGSVSTLKIQRTQQEDSAVYLCASSTESLNTEAFFGQGTRLTVV.

V usage is TRBV7-2 and J usage is TRBJ2-3; TRBD2 matches 14 bases. CDR1 and CDR2 (germline): SGHTA, FQGNSA. This CDR3 comprises 18 residues. Trimming removed 5 bases from V and 0 bases from J; junction bases left unmatched: 7. The CDR3 nucleotides are TGTGCCAGCAGCCCGGGGACTAGCGGGAGCTGGAGCACAGATACGCAGTATTTT. It encodes CASSPGTSGSWSTDTQYF.

The chain couples TRBV7-6 to TRBJ2-7; a possible D gene is TRBD1 (5 bases). Trimming removed 0 bases at V and 1 base at J, with 13 bases between. The CDR3 consists of 16 residues. Germline V gene data show CDR1 as SGHVS and CDR2 as FNYEAQ. CDR3 amino acids: CASSLAGHASSYEQYF. The CDR3 DNA reads TGTGCCAGCAGCTTAGCCGGACACGCCTCGTCCTACGAGCAGTACTTC.

The CDR3 coding sequence is TGTGCCAGCAGCTCACGGACTAGCGGGAGGGTGGATGAGCAGTTCTTC. Amino acid sequence: CASSSRTSGRVDEQFF. The V and J genes are TRBV13 and TRBJ2-1; TRBD2 agrees at 15 bases. V lost 4 bases to trimming and J lost 8 bases; unmatched junction nucleotides: 6. Germline V lookup: CDR1 PRHDT, CDR2 FYEKMQ (reference sequence). This CDR3 comprises 16 residues.

The V and J genes are TRBV6-5 and TRBJ2-1; the match to TRBD1 covers 8 bases. Germline assignment: CDR1 MNHEY and CDR2 SVGAGI. Losses at the gene ends were 5 bases for V and 6 bases for J; bases not matched to a gene: 6. The CDR3 has 14 residues. The CDR3 is CASSQGQGSNEQFF. CDR3 coding DNA: TGTGCCAGCAGTCAAGGACAGGGATCCAATGAGCAGTTCTTC.

This sequence joins TRBV6-6 and TRBJ2-1; TRBD2 agrees at 7 bases. Germline V gene data show CDR1 as MNHNY and CDR2 as SVGAGI (reference sequence). This CDR3 region has 14 residues. After removal of 7 bases from V and 4 bases from J, the junction contained 7 bases not matched to a gene. CDR3 bases: TGTGCCAGCAAGGGCGGGAGATTATACAATGAGCAGTTCTTC. This encodes CASKGGRLYNEQFF.

The V and J genes are TRBV29-1 and TRBJ2-7; D ambiguous. Trimming took 0 bases from V and 2 from J, leaving 14 bases between them. The length of the CDR3 is 15 residues. Germline CDR1 reads SQVTM; CDR2 reads ANQGSEA. CDR3 DNA: TGCAGCGTTGAAGATCATGAGAGCTCTGCCTACGAGCAGTACTTC. It encodes CSVEDHESSAYEQYF.

The chain carries TRBV5-4 and TRBJ2-7; TRBD2 is a possible D gene (5 bases). CDR1 is SGHNT, CDR2 YYREEE, per germline (reference sequence). CDR3 size: 14 residues. Trimming took 0 bases from V and 2 from J, leaving 9 bases between them. CDR3 region: CASSLARETYEQYF. DNA for the CDR3: TGTGCCAGCAGCTTGGCCCGGGAAACCTACGAGCAGTACTTC. The full variable domain, its missing parts supplied by reference TRBV5-4 and TRBJ2-7, is ETGVTQSPTHLIKTRGQQVTLRCSSQSGHNTVSWYQQALGQGPQFIFQYYREEENGRGNFPPRFSGLQFPNYSSELNVNALELDDSALYLCASSLARETYEQYFGPGTRLTVT.

This chain joins TRBV19 and TRBJ1-5, with D uncertain. In germline, CDR1 is LNHDA, CDR2 SQIVND (reference sequence). Trimming cost V 2 bases and J 0 bases, with 11 bases left between them. The CDR3 spans 16 residues. As DNA, the CDR3 is TGTGCCAGTAGTATACAGGCGTCGCATAGCAATCAGCCCCAGCATTTT. This encodes CASSIQASHSNQPQHF.

This clone occurred once. This sequence joins TRBV28 and TRBJ2-1; D may be TRBD1 (6 bases). The V gene's germline CDR1 is MDHEN and CDR2 SYDVKM. The CDR3 contains 16 residues. The V gene lost 5 bases and the J gene lost 8 bases, with 22 bases spanning the gap. CDR3 region: CASSPLSRGVSHEQFF. The CDR3 DNA reads TGTGCCAGCAGTCCACTCTCCAGGGGAGTTAGTCATGAGCAGTTCTTC.

The chain employs TRBV27 and TRBJ1-1; 9 bases match TRBD1. Trimming cost V 8 bases and J 1 base; bases outside gene matches: 2. The germline gives CDR1 MNHEY, CDR2 SMNVEV (reference sequence). The CDR3 is 13 amino acids. The CDR3 coding sequence is TGTGCCAGCCGGGACAGGGAGAACACTGAAGCTTTCTTT. Residues: CASRDRENTEAFF.

This rearrangement joins TRBV27 to TRBJ2-5, with D uncertain. Germline V gene sequence: CDR1 MNHEY, CDR2 SMNVEV (reference sequence). CDR3 length: 16 residues. V was shortened by 1 base and J by 4 bases, with 16 bases between the two germline ends. CDR3 nucleotides: TGTGCCAGCAGTTTATTAGACCCCGCGAGAGGAGAGACCCAGTACTTC. Translated: CASSLLDPARGETQYF.

J is TRBJ2-1 and V is TRBV27, with TRBD2 matching 9 bases. CDR1 is MNHEY, CDR2 SMNVEV, per germline (reference sequence). J was trimmed by 0 bases and V by 6 bases; bases with no gene match: 9. CDR3 length: 17 amino acids. The chain's CDR3 is CASSKGLASSSYNEQFF. The CDR3 nucleotides are TGTGCCAGCAGCAAAGGACTAGCGAGCAGCTCCTACAATGAGCAGTTCTTC.

V and J are TRBV5-1 and TRBJ2-7, with 11 bases fitting TRBD1. Germline V gene data show CDR1 as SGHRS and CDR2 as YFSETQ. This CDR3 comprises 14 residues. Trimming at V came to 4 bases and at J to 7 bases, leaving 7 bases not matched to a gene. The CDR3 loop is CASSLPGQGGEQYF. Written as DNA, the CDR3 is TGCGCCAGCAGCCTCCCGGGACAGGGGGGGGAGCAGTACTTC.

This clone showed up just once. The chain joins TRBV11-2 to TRBJ2-7, with a weak D call TRBD1 (6 bases). Deletions cut 2 bases from V and 0 bases from J, with 17 bases between. The CDR3 is made up of 17 amino acids. Germline V gene sequence: CDR1 SGHAT, CDR2 FQNNGV. The CDR3 spells CASSLNFTDSNSYEQYF. DNA of the CDR3: TGTGCCAGCAGCTTAAACTTTACGGACAGCAACTCCTACGAGCAGTACTTC.

The chain couples TRBV5-6 to TRBJ2-7; 10 positions agree with TRBD1. Germline trimming cut 3 bases from V and 3 bases from J; bases unmatched to any gene: 9. The germline CDR1 and CDR2 sequences are SGHDT and YYEEEE. The CDR3 is 16 residues long. DNA for the CDR3: TGTGCCAGCAGCTCCAAATGGGACAGGGGCCTCTACGAGCAGTACTTC. It yields the protein CASSSKWDRGLYEQYF.